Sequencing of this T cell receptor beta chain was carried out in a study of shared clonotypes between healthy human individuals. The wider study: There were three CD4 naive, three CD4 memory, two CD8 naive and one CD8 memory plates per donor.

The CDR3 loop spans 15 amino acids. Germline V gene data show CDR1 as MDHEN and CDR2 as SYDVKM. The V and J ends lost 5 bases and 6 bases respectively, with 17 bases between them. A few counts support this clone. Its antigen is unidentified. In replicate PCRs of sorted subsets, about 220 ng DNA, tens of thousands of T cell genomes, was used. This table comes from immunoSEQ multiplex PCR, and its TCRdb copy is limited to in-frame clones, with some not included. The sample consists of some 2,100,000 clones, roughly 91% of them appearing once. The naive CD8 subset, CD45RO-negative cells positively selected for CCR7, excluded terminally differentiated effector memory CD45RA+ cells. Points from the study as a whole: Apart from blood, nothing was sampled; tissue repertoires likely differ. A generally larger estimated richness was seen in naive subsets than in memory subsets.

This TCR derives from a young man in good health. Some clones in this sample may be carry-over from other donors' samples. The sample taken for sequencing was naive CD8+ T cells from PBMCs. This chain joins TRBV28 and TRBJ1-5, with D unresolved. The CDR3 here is CASSQWQAVFQPQHF. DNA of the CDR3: TGTGCCAGCAGTCAATGGCAGGCGGTTTTTCAGCCCCAGCATTTT. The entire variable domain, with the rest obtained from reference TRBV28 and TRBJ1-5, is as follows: DVKVTQSSRYLVKRTGEKVFLECVQDMDHENMFWYRQDPGLGLRLIYFSYDVKMKEKGDIPEGYSVSREKKERFSLILESASTNQTSMYLCASSQWQAVFQPQHFGDGTRLSIL.